This record covers a single TCR beta chain. These data originate in a study of blood T cell repertoires in COVID-19. Study as a whole: The samples span acute and convalescent COVID-19 from the United States, Italy and Spain. Sources were T cells, B-cell-depleted T cells, or PBMCs; the material itself was cDNA or gDNA.

Clones were read by immunoSEQ multiplex PCR, and TCRdb kept only the in-frame ones, dropping some. The table records 350,000 or so clones, around 90% of them present only once. Sample: peripheral blood. This clonotype was obtained from a man in his late teens or twenties with active or convalescent COVID-19.

CDR3 in amino acids: CASSSAQGARNTEAFF. In nucleotides, the CDR3 is TGTGCCAGCAGCTCTGCGCAGGGGGCCCGGAACACTGAAGCTTTCTTT. V gene TRBV27 combines with J gene TRBJ1-1, with TRBD1 matching 8 bases. The V segment lost 6 bases and the J segment 1 base; nucleotides outside the gene matches: 10. CDR3 length: 16 amino acids. Germline V gives CDR1 MNHEY, CDR2 SMNVEV (reference sequence).